This TCR beta chain was sequenced in a study of T cell responses to AZD1222 COVID-19 vaccine. Overall study findings and caveats: Epitopes outside B.1.351 and B.1.1.7 mutated regions reportedly drew nearly half of spike TCRs. Repertoire sampling was restricted to post-peak T cell response timepoints.

The CDR3 runs to 15 residues. The V gene's germline CDR1 is MNHEY and CDR2 SVGAGI. The junction had 7 bases not matched to a gene; V was cut back by 0 bases and J by 9 bases. Comment on this clone: The antigen remains undetermined.

Here immunoSEQ multiplex PCR was the method, and the copy in TCRdb shows in-frame clones only, minus some. The sample comprises 200,000 to 250,000 clones, just over 90% of which are singletons, and roughly 1% rests with the top ten. This receptor was taken from an adult in good health. The chain uses TRBV6-5 and TRBJ2-2; 7 bases align to TRBD2. The sample was peripheral blood, taken on day 0 of MenACWY control vaccination. As DNA, the CDR3 is TGTGCCAGCAGTTACTCGTCGGGGGGATTCAGGGAGCTGTTTTTT. Its translation: CASSYSSGGFRELFF.